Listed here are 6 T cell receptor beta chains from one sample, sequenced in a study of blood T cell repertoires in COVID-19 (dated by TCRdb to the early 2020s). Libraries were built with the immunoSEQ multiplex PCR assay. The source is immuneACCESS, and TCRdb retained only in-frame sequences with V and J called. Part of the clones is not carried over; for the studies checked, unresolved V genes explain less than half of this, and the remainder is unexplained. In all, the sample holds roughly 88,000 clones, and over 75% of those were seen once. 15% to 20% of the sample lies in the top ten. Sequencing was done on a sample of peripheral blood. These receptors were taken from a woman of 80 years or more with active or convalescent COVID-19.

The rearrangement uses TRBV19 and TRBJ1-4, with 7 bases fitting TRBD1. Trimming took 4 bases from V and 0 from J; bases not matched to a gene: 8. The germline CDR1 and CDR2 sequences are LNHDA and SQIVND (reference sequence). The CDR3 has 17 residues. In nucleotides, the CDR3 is TGTGCCAGTAGTACTAGGACAGGACTTGCAACTAATGAAAAACTGTTTTTT. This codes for CASSTRTGLATNEKLFF.

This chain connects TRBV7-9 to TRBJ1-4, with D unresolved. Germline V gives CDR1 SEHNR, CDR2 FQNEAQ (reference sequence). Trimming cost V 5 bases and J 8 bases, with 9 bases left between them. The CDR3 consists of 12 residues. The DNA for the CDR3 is TGTGCCAGCAGCCTAAGTATCGAAAAACTGTTTTTT. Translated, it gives CASSLSIEKLFF.

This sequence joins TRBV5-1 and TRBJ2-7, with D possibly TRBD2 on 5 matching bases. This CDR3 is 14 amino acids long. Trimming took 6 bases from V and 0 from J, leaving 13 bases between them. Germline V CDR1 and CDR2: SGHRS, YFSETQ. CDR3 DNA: TGCGCCAGCAATCCCGGACTGAGCTCCTACGAGCAGTACTTC. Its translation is CASNPGLSSYEQYF.

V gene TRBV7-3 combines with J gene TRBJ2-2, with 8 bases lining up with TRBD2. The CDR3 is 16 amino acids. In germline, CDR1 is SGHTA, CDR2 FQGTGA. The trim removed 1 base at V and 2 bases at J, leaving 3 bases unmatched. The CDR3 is CASSLMAGGNTGELFF. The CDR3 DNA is TGTGCCAGCAGCTTAATGGCGGGGGGAAACACCGGGGAGCTGTTTTTT.

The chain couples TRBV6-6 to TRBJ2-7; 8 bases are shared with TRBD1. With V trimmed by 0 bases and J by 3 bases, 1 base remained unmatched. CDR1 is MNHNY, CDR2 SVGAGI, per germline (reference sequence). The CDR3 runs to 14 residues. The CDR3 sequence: CASSYSDRGYEQYF. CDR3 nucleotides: TGTGCCAGCAGTTACTCAGACAGGGGCTACGAGCAGTACTTC.

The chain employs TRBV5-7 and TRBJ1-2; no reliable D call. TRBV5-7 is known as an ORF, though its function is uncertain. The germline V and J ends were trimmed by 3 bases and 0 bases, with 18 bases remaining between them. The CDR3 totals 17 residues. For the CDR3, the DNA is TGTGCCAGCAGCTCACCATCTCGTAAGACTTCTAACTATGGCTACACCTTC. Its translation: CASSSPSRKTSNYGYTF.